These 7 T cell receptor beta chains share one sample of origin, sequenced in a study of T cell repertoires in cytomegalovirus infection. No cognate antigen is known for these TCRs. TCRdb recomputed calls from the reads with MiXCR, one row per CDR3 protein. The data contain about 900,000 distinct CDR3 sequences, roughly 30% of them singletons. Sequencing was performed on cultured CD8+ T cells from PBMCs, taken from culture after CMV antigen stimulation. These receptors were collected from a human donor in good health (CMV status not recorded). Some clones in this sample may be carry-over from other donors' samples.

The V and J genes are TRBV6-5 and TRBJ2-5; D call uncertain. The CDR3 extends over 15 amino acids. The V end lost 0 bases, the J end lost 1 base, and 9 bases lay between the germline ends. The germline CDR1 and CDR2 sequences are MNHEY and SVGAGI. The DNA for the CDR3 is TGTGCCAGCAGTTACTCGATGGCTATCCAAGAGACCCAGTACTTC. Encoded protein: CASSYSMAIQETQYF.

The rearrangement links TRBV20-1 to TRBJ1-5; possible D gene TRBD1, 5 bases. Germline CDR1 is DFQATT and CDR2 is SNEGSKA (reference sequence). V was pared by 0 bases and J by 4 bases, with 16 bases between. CDR3 size: 16 residues. The CDR3 protein is CSARDRGSRANQPQHF. CDR3 DNA: TGCAGTGCTAGAGATCGGGGGTCAAGGGCTAATCAGCCCCAGCATTTT.

This clonotype has just a few counts. V gene TRBV6-5 combines with J gene TRBJ1-2; 11 nucleotides align to TRBD1. Unmatched junction bases numbered 8, after V lost 4 bases and J lost 7 bases. This CDR3 has 15 amino acids. Germline loops: CDR1 MNHEY, CDR2 SVGAGI. CDR3 DNA sequence: TGTGCCAGCAGTTCCCCCGGACAGGGGGCTCGTGGCTACACCTTC. It yields the protein CASSSPGQGARGYTF.

This clonotype turned up a few times. The chain joins TRBV7-9 to TRBJ2-1; D uncertain. Germline V CDR1 and CDR2: SEHNR, FQNEAQ (reference sequence). Trimming took off 1 base at V and 8 bases at J, with 15 bases between the two ends. The CDR3 length is 15 residues. Here the CDR3 reads CASSLDSSGVDEQFF. CDR3 nucleotides: TGTGCCAGCAGCTTAGACTCGTCTGGGGTGGATGAGCAGTTCTTC.

This clonotype appeared many times. The chain is built from TRBV7-2 and TRBJ2-1, with TRBD1 identical over 10 bases. Germline V gene sequence: CDR1 SGHTA, CDR2 FQGNSA. The V and J ends lost 3 bases and 6 bases, in that order; junction bases with no gene match: 5. This CDR3 is 15 amino acids long. The CDR3: CASSFRDRGLNEQFF. Here the CDR3 DNA reads TGTGCCAGCAGCTTCCGGGACAGGGGTCTCAATGAGCAGTTCTTC.

The rearrangement joins TRBV2 to TRBJ2-5; tentative D call: TRBD2 (7 bases). V lost 6 bases and J 5 bases, leaving 22 bases between the germline ends. The CDR3 extends over 16 amino acids. Germline V gives CDR1 SNHLY, CDR2 FYNNEI. CDR3 nucleotides: TGTGCCAGCAGAGGGAGGGGGTTGGCCGGTGTGGAGACCCAGTACTTC. Its protein product is CASRGRGLAGVETQYF.

The chain couples TRBV27 to TRBJ2-1; 7 nucleotides align to TRBD2. Germline values: CDR1 MNHEY, CDR2 SMNVEV (reference sequence). There are 16 residues in the CDR3. After removal of 3 bases from V and 2 bases from J, the junction contained 7 bases not matched to a gene. CDR3 sequence (DNA): TGTGCCAGCAGTTTTGCCCCGGGGGGTACCTACAATGAGCAGTTCTTC. Translation: CASSFAPGGTYNEQFF.